This T cell receptor (beta chain) was found in a study of T cells in Graves' hyperthyroidism and ophthalmopathy. Study-level information: Peripheral blood collection took place at initial diagnosis, before any treatment.

Per germline, CDR1 LGHDT and CDR2 YNNKEL (reference sequence). The CDR3 is 13 amino acids. Deletions cut 5 bases from V and 2 bases from J, with 9 bases between. Whole-study findings and limits: The model made its ophthalmopathy prediction, and onset followed a median approximately 7 months later.

This clonotype was found many times. No antigen is known for it. RNA transcripts provided the source from which TCR beta CDR3 regions were amplified. A set of HTBI primers served as the primers for a first-round RT-PCR of the TCR CDR3. One entry per CDR3 protein, called by TCRdb with MiXCR from the multiplex PCR reads. The sample comprises about 260,000 distinct CDR3 sequences, 16% of which are singletons, and around 26% rests with the top ten. The V and J genes are TRBV3-1 and TRBJ1-2; D is perhaps TRBD1 (6 bases). Sequenced input: blood. This TCR was sampled from a young woman with Graves' ophthalmopathy. DNA for the CDR3: TGTGCCAGCAGCGGACAGAGGAACTATGGCTACACCTTC. Amino acid sequence: CASSGQRNYGYTF. Drawing the rest from reference TRBV3-1 and TRBJ1-2, the complete variable domain is DTAVSQTPKYLVTQMGNDKSIKCEQNLGHDTMYWYKQDSKKFLKIMFSYNNKELIINETVPNRFSPKSPDKAHLNLHINSLELGDSAVYFCASSGQRNYGYTFGSGTRLTVV.